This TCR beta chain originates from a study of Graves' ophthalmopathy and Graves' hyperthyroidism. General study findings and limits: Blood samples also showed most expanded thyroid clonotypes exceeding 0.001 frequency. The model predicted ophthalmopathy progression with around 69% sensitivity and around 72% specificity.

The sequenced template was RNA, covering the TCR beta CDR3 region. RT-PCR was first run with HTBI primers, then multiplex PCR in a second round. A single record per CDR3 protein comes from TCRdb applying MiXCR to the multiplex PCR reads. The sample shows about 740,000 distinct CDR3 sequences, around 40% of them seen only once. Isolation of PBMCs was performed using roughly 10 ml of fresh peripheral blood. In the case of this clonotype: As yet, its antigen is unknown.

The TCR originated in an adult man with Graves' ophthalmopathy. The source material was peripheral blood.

CDR3: CASSPDRGSTYEQYF. The DNA for the CDR3 is TGTGCCAGCAGCCCCGACAGGGGAAGCACCTACGAGCAGTACTTC. The rearrangement joins TRBV2 to TRBJ2-7; the match to TRBD1 covers 8 bases. The CDR3 runs to 15 residues. The germline V gene encodes CDR1 SNHLY and CDR2 FYNNEI. V lost 6 bases, J lost 2 bases, and 9 bases stayed unmatched.